Detailed here is one T cell receptor (beta chain). The antigen is not known. The draw of peripheral blood yielded roughly 10 milliliters from each donor. With each sample, at least 5 micrograms of total RNA were extracted. The data derive from a study of blood T cells in healthy people across ages. Broader study findings: Across samples, TCR beta diversity tracked strongly with naive T cell percentage.

This CDR3 has 15 residues. Looked up from germline, CDR1 is SGHRS and CDR2 is YFSETQ. V was shortened by 6 bases and J by 0 bases, with 13 bases between the two germline ends. With a J-beta primer mix and a sample-barcoded 5' primer, a second PCR ran 7 to 11 cycles. Paired-end reads containing CDR3 totaled no fewer than 2.5 million for each sample. TCRdb independently ran MiXCR on the 5' RACE reads; one entry per CDR3 protein. Altogether around 400,000 distinct CDR3 sequences are present, 50% to 60% being singletons, with the ten largest covering under 65%. This receptor was identified in a man in his sixties in good health. V and J are TRBV5-1 and TRBJ2-1; no clear D gene. The sample consisted of blood. CDR3 loop: CASTLRASSYNEQFF. For the CDR3, the DNA is TGCGCCAGCACCCTCCGGGCGAGCTCCTACAATGAGCAGTTCTTC.